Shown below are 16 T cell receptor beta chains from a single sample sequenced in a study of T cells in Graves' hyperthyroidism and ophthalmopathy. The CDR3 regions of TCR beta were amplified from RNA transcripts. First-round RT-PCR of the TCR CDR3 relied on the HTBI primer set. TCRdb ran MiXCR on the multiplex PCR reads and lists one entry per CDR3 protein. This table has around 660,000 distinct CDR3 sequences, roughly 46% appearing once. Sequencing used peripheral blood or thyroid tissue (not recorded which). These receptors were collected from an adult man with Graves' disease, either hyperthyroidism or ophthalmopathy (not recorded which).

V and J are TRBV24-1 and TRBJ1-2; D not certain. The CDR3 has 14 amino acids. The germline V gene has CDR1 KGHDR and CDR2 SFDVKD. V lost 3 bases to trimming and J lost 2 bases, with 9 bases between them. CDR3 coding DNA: TGTGCCACCAGTGATCCCAGCGCAAACTATGGCTACACCTTC. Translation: CATSDPSANYGYTF.

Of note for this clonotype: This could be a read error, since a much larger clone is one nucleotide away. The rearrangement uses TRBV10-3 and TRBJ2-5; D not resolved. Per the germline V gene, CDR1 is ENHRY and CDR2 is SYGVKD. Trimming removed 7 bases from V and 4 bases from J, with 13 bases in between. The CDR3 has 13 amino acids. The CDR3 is CAIKFHGPETQYF. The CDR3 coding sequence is TGTGCCATCAAGTTCCACGGCCCAGAGACCCAGTACTTC.

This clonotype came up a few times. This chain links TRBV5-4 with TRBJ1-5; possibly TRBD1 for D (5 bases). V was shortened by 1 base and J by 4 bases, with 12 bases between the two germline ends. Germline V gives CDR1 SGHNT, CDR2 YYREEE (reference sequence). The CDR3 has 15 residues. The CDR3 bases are TGTGCCAGCAGCTTGTGGGGACTCCAAAATCAGCCCCAGCATTTT. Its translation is CASSLWGLQNQPQHF.

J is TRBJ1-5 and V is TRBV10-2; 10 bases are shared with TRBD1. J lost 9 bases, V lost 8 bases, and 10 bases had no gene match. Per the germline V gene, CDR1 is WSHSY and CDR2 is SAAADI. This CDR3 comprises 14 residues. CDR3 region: CASRSTGDRGPQHF. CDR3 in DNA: TGCGCCAGCCGTTCGACAGGGGACAGGGGGCCCCAGCATTTT.

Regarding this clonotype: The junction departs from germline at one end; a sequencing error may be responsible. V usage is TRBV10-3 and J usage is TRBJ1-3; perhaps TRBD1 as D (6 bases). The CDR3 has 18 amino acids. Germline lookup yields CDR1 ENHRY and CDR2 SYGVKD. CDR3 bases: TGTGCCAGCAGTTACCGACCGATCCGGGGGCTCGGAGGAAACACCATATATTTT. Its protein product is CASSYRPIRGLGGNTIYF.

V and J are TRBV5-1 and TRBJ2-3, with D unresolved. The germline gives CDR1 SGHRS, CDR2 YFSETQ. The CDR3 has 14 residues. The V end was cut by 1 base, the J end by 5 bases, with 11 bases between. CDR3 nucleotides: TGCGCCAGCAGCTTGTTTGTCCCGGTAGATACGCAGTATTTT. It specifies CASSLFVPVDTQYF.

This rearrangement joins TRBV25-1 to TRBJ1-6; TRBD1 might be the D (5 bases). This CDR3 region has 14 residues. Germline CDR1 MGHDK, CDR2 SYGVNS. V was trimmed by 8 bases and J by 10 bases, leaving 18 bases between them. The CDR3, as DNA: TGTGCCAGCGTTGAATACAGGACGGGCTCACCCCTCCACTTT. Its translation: CASVEYRTGSPLHF.

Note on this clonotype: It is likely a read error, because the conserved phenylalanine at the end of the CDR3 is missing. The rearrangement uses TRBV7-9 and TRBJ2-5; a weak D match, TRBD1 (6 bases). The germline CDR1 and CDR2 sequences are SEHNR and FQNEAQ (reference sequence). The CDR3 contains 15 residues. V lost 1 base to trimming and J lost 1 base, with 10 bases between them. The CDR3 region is CASSLVETGQETQYL. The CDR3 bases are TGTGCCAGCAGCTTAGTTGAGACAGGCCAAGAGACCCAGTACCTC.

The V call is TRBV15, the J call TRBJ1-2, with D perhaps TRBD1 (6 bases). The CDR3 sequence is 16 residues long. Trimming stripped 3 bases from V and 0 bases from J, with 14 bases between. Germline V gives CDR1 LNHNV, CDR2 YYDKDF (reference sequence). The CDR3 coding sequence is TGTGCCACCAGCAGTGCTAGACAGGCCACTAACTATGGCTACACCTTC. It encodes CATSSARQATNYGYTF. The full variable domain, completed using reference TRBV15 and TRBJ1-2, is DAMVIQNPRYQVTQFGKPVTLSCSQTLNHNVMYWYQQKSSQAPKLLFHYYDKDFNNEADTPDNFQSRRPNTSFCFLDIRSPGLGDTAMYLCATSSARQATNYGYTFGSGTRLTVV.

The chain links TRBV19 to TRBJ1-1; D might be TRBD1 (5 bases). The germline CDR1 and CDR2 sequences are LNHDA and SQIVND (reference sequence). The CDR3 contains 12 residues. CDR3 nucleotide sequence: TGTGCTAGAGGCCTCCAGGGCACTGAAGCTTTCTTT. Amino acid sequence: CARGLQGTEAFF. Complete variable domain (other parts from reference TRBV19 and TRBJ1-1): DGGITQSPKYLFRKEGQNVTLSCEQNLNHDAMYWYRQDPGQGLRLIYYSQIVNDFQKGDIAEGYSVSREKKESFPLTVTSAQKNPTAFYLCARGLQGTEAFFGQGTRLTVV.

In nucleotides, the CDR3 is TGTGCCACCAGTGGTACCGGACAGGAAATCTATGGCTACACCTTC. Translating it yields CATSGTGQEIYGYTF. The chain uses TRBV24-1 and TRBJ1-2; 7 nucleotides line up with TRBD1. J gave up 4 bases and V 5 bases, and 9 bases lay outside the gene matches. CDR1 and CDR2 from the germline V gene are KGHDR and SFDVKD. This CDR3 spans 15 amino acids.

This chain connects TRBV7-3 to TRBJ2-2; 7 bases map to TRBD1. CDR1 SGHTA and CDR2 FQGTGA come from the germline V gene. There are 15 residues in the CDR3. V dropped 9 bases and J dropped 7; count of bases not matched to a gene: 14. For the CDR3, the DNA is TGTGCCAGTAGTAGCCGACAGGGATACGGCGGGGAGCTGTTTTTT. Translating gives CASSSRQGYGGELFF.

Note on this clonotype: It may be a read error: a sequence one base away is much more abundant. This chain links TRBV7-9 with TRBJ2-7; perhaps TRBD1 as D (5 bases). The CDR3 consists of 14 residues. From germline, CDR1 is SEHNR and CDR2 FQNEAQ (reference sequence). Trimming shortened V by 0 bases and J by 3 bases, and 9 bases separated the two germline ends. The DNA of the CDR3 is TGTGCCAGCAGCTTAGCCCCCAGGGACTACGAGCAGTACTTC. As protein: CASSLAPRDYEQYF.

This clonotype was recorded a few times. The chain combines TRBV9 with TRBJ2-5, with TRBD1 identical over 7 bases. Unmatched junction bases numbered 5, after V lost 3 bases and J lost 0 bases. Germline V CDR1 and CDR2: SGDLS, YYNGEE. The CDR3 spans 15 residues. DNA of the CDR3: TGTGCCAGCAGCGGAGGGACAGCGAACCAAGAGACCCAGTACTTC. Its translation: CASSGGTANQETQYF.

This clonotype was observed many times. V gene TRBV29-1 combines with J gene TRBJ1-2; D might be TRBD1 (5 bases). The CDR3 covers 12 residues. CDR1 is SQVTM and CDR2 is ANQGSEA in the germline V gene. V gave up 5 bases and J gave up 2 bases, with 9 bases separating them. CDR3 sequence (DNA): TGCAGCGTTCAGGGACGGAACTATGGCTACACCTTC. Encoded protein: CSVQGRNYGYTF.

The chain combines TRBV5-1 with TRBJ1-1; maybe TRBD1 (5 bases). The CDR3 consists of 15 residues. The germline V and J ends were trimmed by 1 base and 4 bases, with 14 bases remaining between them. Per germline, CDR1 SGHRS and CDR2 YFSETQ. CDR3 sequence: CASSLTQGGGTEAFF. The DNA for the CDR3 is TGCGCCAGCAGCTTGACGCAGGGCGGGGGCACTGAAGCTTTCTTT.